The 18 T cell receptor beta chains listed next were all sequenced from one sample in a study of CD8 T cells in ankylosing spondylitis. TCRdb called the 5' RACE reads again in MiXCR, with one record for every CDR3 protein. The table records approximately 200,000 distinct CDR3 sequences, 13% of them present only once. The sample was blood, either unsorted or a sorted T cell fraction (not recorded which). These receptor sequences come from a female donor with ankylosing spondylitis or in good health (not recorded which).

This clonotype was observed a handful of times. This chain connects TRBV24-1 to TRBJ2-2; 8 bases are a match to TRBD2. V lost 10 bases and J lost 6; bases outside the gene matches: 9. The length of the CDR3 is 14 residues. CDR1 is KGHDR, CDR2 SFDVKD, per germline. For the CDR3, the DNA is TGTGCCACGCAAGCGGGAGTAGGGTCCGGGGAGCTGTTTTTT. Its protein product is CATQAGVGSGELFF.

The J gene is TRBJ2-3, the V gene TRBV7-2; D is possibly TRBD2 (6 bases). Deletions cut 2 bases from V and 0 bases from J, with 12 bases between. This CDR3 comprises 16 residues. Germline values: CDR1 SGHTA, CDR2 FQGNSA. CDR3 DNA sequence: TGTGCCAGCAGCTTACTAGCGACAGTTAGCACAGATACGCAGTATTTT. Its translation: CASSLLATVSTDTQYF.

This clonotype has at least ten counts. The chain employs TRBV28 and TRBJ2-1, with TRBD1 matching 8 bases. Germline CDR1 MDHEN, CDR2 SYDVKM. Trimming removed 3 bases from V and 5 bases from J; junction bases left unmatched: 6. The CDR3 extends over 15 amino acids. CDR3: CASSLPGGAHNEQFF. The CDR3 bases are TGTGCCAGCAGTTTGCCAGGGGGCGCCCACAATGAGCAGTTCTTC.

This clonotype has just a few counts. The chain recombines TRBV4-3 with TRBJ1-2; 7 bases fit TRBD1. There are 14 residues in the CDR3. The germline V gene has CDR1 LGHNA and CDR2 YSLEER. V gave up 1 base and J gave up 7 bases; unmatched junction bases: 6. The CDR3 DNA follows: TGCGCCAGCAGCCAAGTACAGGGGAGTGTTGGCTACACCTTC. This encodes CASSQVQGSVGYTF.

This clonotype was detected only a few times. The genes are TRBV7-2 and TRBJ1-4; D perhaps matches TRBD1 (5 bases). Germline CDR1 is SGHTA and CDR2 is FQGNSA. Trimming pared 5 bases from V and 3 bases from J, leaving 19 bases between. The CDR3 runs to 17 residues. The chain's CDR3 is CASSHPPGGAANEKLFF. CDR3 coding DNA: TGTGCCAGCAGCCATCCTCCCGGCGGGGCGGCTAATGAAAAACTGTTTTTT.

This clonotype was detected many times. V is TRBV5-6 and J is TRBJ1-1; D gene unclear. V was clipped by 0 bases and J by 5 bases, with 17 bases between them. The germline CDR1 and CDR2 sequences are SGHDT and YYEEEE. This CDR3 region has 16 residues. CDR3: CASSLGVEEDGTEAFF. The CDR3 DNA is TGTGCCAGCAGCTTGGGGGTTGAGGAGGACGGAACTGAAGCTTTCTTT.

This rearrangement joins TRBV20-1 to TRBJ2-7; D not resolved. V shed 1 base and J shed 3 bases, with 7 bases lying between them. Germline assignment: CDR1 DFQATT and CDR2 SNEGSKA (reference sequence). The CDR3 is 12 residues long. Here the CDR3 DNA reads TGCAGTGCTAGAGGCCCCCACTACGAGCAGTACTTC. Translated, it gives CSARGPHYEQYF.

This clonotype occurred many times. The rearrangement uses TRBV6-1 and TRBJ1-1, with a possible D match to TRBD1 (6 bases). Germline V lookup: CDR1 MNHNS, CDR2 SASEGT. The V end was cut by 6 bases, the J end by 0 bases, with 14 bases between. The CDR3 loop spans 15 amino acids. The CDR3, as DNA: TGTGCCAGCAGAGACACAGGGTCTCTGAACACTGAAGCTTTCTTT. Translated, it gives CASRDTGSLNTEAFF.

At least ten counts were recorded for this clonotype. CDR3 sequence: CASSLGRQVKGNEQFF. CDR3 nucleotides: TGCGCCAGCAGCTTGGGGCGACAGGTTAAGGGCAATGAGCAGTTCTTC. This chain uses TRBV5-1 with TRBJ2-1; D might be TRBD1 (6 bases). V was clipped by 0 bases and J by 6 bases, with 16 bases between them. The CDR3 extends over 16 amino acids. The germline V gene encodes CDR1 SGHRS and CDR2 YFSETQ.

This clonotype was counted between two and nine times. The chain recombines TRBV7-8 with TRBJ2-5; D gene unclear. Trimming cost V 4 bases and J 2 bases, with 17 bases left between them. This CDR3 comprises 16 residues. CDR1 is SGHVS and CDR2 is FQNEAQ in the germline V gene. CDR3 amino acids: CASSSPPLGRQETQYF. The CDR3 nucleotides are TGTGCCAGCAGCTCGCCTCCATTGGGAAGGCAAGAGACCCAGTACTTC.

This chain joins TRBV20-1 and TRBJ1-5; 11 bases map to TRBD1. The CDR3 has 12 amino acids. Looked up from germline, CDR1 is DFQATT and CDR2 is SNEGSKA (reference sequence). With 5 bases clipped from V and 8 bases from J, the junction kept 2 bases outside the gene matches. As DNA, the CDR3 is TGCAGTGCTCGGGACAGGGGGGAGCCCCAGCATTTT. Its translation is CSARDRGEPQHF.

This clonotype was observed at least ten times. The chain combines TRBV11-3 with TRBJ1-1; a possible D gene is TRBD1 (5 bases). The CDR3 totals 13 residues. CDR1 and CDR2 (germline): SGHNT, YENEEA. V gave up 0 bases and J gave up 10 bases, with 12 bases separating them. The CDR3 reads CASSLEASQGAFF. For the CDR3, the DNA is TGTGCCAGCAGCTTAGAAGCGTCTCAGGGAGCTTTCTTT.

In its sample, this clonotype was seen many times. CDR3 sequence (DNA): TGCGCCAGCAGCTTGGGGGAGGCCCAGCCCCAGCATTTT. It encodes CASSLGEAQPQHF. The chain is built from TRBV5-1 and TRBJ1-5; D gene uncertain. CDR3 length equals 13 residues. The V and J ends lost 0 bases and 7 bases respectively, with 8 bases between them. CDR1 is SGHRS, CDR2 YFSETQ, per germline.

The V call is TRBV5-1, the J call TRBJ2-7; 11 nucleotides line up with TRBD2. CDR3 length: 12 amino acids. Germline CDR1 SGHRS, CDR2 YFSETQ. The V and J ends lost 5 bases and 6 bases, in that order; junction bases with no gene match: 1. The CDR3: CASRLAGGEQYF. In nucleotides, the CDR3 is TGCGCCAGCAGGCTAGCGGGAGGCGAGCAGTACTTC.

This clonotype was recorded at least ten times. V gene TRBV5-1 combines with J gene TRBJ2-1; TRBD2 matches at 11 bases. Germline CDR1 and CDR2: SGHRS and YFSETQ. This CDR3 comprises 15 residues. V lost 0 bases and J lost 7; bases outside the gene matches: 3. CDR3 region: CASSLGTSGSNEQFF. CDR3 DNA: TGCGCCAGCAGCTTGGGGACTAGCGGGTCAAATGAGCAGTTCTTC.

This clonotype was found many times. This chain's CDR3 is CASSDGQGYEKLFF. The CDR3 DNA sequence: TGTGCCAGCAGTGACGGACAGGGCTATGAAAAACTGTTTTTT. This chain links TRBV6-1 with TRBJ1-4; 8 bases map to TRBD1. The V gene's germline CDR1 is MNHNS and CDR2 SASEGT. Trimming took 3 bases from V and 6 from J; bases not matched to a gene: 3. The CDR3 is made up of 14 amino acids.

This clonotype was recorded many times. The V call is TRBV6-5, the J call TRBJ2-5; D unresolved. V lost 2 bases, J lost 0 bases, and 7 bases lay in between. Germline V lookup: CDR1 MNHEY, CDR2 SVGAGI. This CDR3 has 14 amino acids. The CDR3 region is CASSYVQHQETQYF. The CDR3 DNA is TGTGCCAGCAGTTACGTACAGCACCAAGAGACCCAGTACTTC.

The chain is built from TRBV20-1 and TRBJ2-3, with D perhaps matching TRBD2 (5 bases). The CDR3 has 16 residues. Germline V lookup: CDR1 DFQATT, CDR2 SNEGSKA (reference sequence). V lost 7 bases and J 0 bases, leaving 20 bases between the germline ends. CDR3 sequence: CSVVRGQIFSTDTQYF. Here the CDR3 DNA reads TGCAGTGTAGTCCGCGGGCAGATCTTTAGCACAGATACGCAGTATTTT.